These T cell receptor beta chains were read from a single sample in a study of human T cells and chemical hapten exposure. TCRdb redid the calling of the RACE reads with MiXCR, one entry per CDR3 protein. The sample carries about 80,000 distinct CDR3 sequences, roughly 10% recorded once. Material: whole blood, obtained in connection with sensitization to the hapten diphenylcyclopropenone (DPC). The receptors were sampled from a woman in her twenties or thirties with alopecia areata. Some clones in this sample may be carry-over from other donors' samples. CDR3s include the opening cysteine and the closing phenylalanine or tryptophan. The D gene is left open where the match is weak. The size field is filled for only some rows; it gives once, few, many or a size class.

clone size: few
J gene: TRBJ1-5
V gene: TRBV20-1
D gene: -
CDR3 DNA: TGCAGTGCCAAACACAGTCTTAGCAATCAGCCCCAGCATTTT
CDR3 protein: CSAKHSLSNQPQHF

clone size: -
J gene: TRBJ2-5
V gene: TRBV5-1
D gene: -
CDR3 DNA: TGCGCCAGCAGCCAACGTTCAACAGGAGGCGAGACCCAGTACTTC
CDR3 protein: CASSQRSTGGETQYF

clone size: many
J gene: TRBJ2-5
V gene: TRBV29-1
D gene: -
CDR3 DNA: TGCAGCGTTGATCCCGCGTCCCATACAGAGACCCAGTACTTC
CDR3 protein: CSVDPASHTETQYF

clone size: -
J gene: TRBJ1-1
V gene: TRBV6-6
D gene: -
CDR3 DNA: TGTGCCAGCAGTTACTCTCAGGGTAGTGAAGCTTTCTTT
CDR3 protein: CASSYSQGSEAFF

clone size: few
J gene: TRBJ2-5
V gene: TRBV9
D gene: -
CDR3 DNA: TGTGCCAGCAGCCCAAGCCCCTTGTCGGGAGAGACCCAGTACTTC
CDR3 protein: CASSPSPLSGETQYF

clone size: many
J gene: TRBJ2-7
V gene: TRBV12-3/TRBV12-4
D gene: TRBD2
CDR3 DNA: TGTGCCAGCAGCCCCCGGACTAGCGGGAGTTACGAGCAGTACTTC
CDR3 protein: CASSPRTSGSYEQYF

clone size: many
J gene: TRBJ2-2
V gene: TRBV18
D gene: -
CDR3 DNA: TGTGCCAGCTCATCCTCGCGGAGGTTAGACACCGGGGAGCTGTTTTTT
CDR3 protein: CASSSSRRLDTGELFF

clone size: many
J gene: TRBJ1-2
V gene: TRBV14
D gene: -
CDR3 DNA: TGTGCCAGCAGCCAAGCCCGGGCGGGTGGCTACACCTTC
CDR3 protein: CASSQARAGGYTF

clone size: -
J gene: TRBJ1-5
V gene: TRBV28
D gene: -
CDR3 DNA: TGTGCCAGCAGTTCAGAGCCCCAGCCCCAGCATTTT
CDR3 protein: CASSSEPQPQHF

clone size: -
J gene: TRBJ2-7
V gene: TRBV28
D gene: -
CDR3 DNA: TGTGCCAGCAGTTTACCCCCCCTCTACGAGCAGTACTTC
CDR3 protein: CASSLPPLYEQYF

clone size: many
J gene: TRBJ2-3
V gene: TRBV7-8
D gene: TRBD2
CDR3 DNA: TGTGCCAGCAGCTTAGAAGGGACTACGGCAGATACGCAGTATTTT
CDR3 protein: CASSLEGTTADTQYF

clone size: many
J gene: TRBJ2-6
V gene: TRBV20-1
D gene: -
CDR3 DNA: TGCAGTGCTGGAAGTTACCCTGGGGCCAACGTCCTGACTTTC
CDR3 protein: CSAGSYPGANVLTF

clone size: -
J gene: TRBJ2-2
V gene: TRBV10-2
D gene: -
CDR3 DNA: TGCGCCAGCAGCATCGACAACGGGGGCACCGGGGAGCTGTTTTTT
CDR3 protein: CASSIDNGGTGELFF

clone size: many
J gene: TRBJ2-5
V gene: TRBV7-2
D gene: -
CDR3 DNA: TGTGCCAGCAGCTTATTCCTAGAGACCCAGTACTTC
CDR3 protein: CASSLFLETQYF

clone size: many
J gene: TRBJ1-1
V gene: TRBV11-1
D gene: -
CDR3 DNA: TGTGCCAGCAGCCACGAGGGAGCAAAAGCTTTCTTT
CDR3 protein: CASSHEGAKAFF

clone size: many
J gene: TRBJ2-5
V gene: TRBV6-2/TRBV6-3
D gene: -
CDR3 DNA: TGTGCCAGCAGTTACTCCGGAGTAGTGGAGACCCAGTACTTC
CDR3 protein: CASSYSGVVETQYF

clone size: many
J gene: TRBJ2-1
V gene: TRBV6-6
D gene: -
CDR3 DNA: TGTGCCAGCAGTTACTCATCATTTAGCGGAGTCTACAATGAGCAGTTCTTC
CDR3 protein: CASSYSSFSGVYNEQFF

clone size: many
J gene: TRBJ1-5
V gene: TRBV2
D gene: -
CDR3 DNA: TGTGCCAGCACCGGTGGGGATAGCAATCAGCCCCAGCATTTT
CDR3 protein: CASTGGDSNQPQHF

clone size: -
J gene: TRBJ1-4
V gene: TRBV2
D gene: TRBD1
CDR3 DNA: TGTGCCAGCAGATTACAGGGGTTTAATGAAAAACTGTTTTTT
CDR3 protein: CASRLQGFNEKLFF

clone size: many
J gene: TRBJ2-3
V gene: TRBV6-5
D gene: -
CDR3 DNA: TGTGCCAGCAGTTACGGTACGGCCGACACAGATACGCAGTATTTT
CDR3 protein: CASSYGTADTDTQYF

clone size: -
J gene: TRBJ2-1
V gene: TRBV7-6
D gene: -
CDR3 DNA: TGTGCCAGCAGCGGGAATGGGGATGAGCAGTTCTTC
CDR3 protein: CASSGNGDEQFF

clone size: -
J gene: TRBJ1-1
V gene: TRBV28
D gene: -
CDR3 DNA: TGTGCCAGCAGCCGCGGGTTCGGGTTCACTGAAGCTTTCTTT
CDR3 protein: CASSRGFGFTEAFF

clone size: -
J gene: TRBJ2-3
V gene: TRBV20-1
D gene: -
CDR3 DNA: TGCAGTGCTAGAGCTCCCCTTGGAGGGAGAATCCCAGATACGCAGTATTTT
CDR3 protein: CSARAPLGGRIPDTQYF

clone size: many
J gene: TRBJ1-4
V gene: TRBV19
D gene: TRBD1
CDR3 DNA: TGTGCCAGTAGTCTTACAGGGGGCTTTGGAAAACTGTTTTTT
CDR3 protein: CASSLTGGFGKLFF

clone size: -
J gene: TRBJ2-2
V gene: TRBV6-1
D gene: TRBD2
CDR3 DNA: TGTGCCAGCAGTTACCGACTAGCGGGAGCGTCCGGGGAGCTGTTTTTT
CDR3 protein: CASSYRLAGASGELFF

clone size: many
J gene: TRBJ1-4
V gene: TRBV7-8
D gene: TRBD1
CDR3 DNA: TGTGCCAGCGCACGGGACAGATATGAAAAACTGTTTTTT
CDR3 protein: CASARDRYEKLFF

clone size: few
J gene: TRBJ1-5
V gene: TRBV5-5
D gene: -
CDR3 DNA: TGTGCCAGCAGCTTGGAAGGGCCGGGGCAGCCCCAGCATTTT
CDR3 protein: CASSLEGPGQPQHF

clone size: many
J gene: TRBJ2-7
V gene: TRBV6-5
D gene: TRBD2
CDR3 DNA: TGTGCCAGCAGTCCCCGACTAGCGGGAGTTTACGAGCAGTACTTC
CDR3 protein: CASSPRLAGVYEQYF

clone size: many
J gene: TRBJ2-1
V gene: TRBV12-3/TRBV12-4
D gene: -
CDR3 DNA: TGTGCCAGCAGTGCGCGACAGGAGTCCTACAATGAGCAGTTCTTC
CDR3 protein: CASSARQESYNEQFF

clone size: many
J gene: TRBJ2-2
V gene: TRBV11-2
D gene: -
CDR3 DNA: TGTGCCAGCAGCTTAGAGAACACCGGGGAGCTGTTTTTT
CDR3 protein: CASSLENTGELFF

clone size: many
J gene: TRBJ2-5
V gene: TRBV29-1
D gene: -
CDR3 DNA: TGCAGCGTTGTTCATGTGCAAGAGACCCAGTACTTC
CDR3 protein: CSVVHVQETQYF

clone size: -
J gene: TRBJ1-1
V gene: TRBV10-3
D gene: -
CDR3 DNA: TGTGCCATCAGTGAGGGGCAGCGTGAAGCTTTCTTT
CDR3 protein: CAISEGQREAFF

clone size: many
J gene: TRBJ2-7
V gene: TRBV20-1
D gene: TRBD2
CDR3 DNA: TGCAGTGCTGAACTAGCGGGGGGGAGCTCCTACGAGCAGTACTTC
CDR3 protein: CSAELAGGSSYEQYF

clone size: -
J gene: TRBJ2-3
V gene: TRBV6-5
D gene: -
CDR3 DNA: TGTGCCAGCAGTTACGGCGGGGGCGGTCCAGATACGCAGTATTTT
CDR3 protein: CASSYGGGGPDTQYF

clone size: many
J gene: TRBJ2-7
V gene: TRBV2
D gene: -
CDR3 DNA: TGTGCCAGCAGTCAGCCGGGTCCGTTCTACGAGCAGTACTTC
CDR3 protein: CASSQPGPFYEQYF

clone size: many
J gene: TRBJ1-2
V gene: TRBV28
D gene: TRBD1
CDR3 DNA: TGTGCCAGCAGTTCAAACAGGGGGCTCTCCCGATATGGCTACACCTTC
CDR3 protein: CASSSNRGLSRYGYTF

clone size: few
J gene: TRBJ1-1
V gene: TRBV9
D gene: TRBD1
CDR3 DNA: TGTGCCAGCAGCCGGAACCTTTGGGGACAGGGGATCGGGGAAGCTTTCTTT
CDR3 protein: CASSRNLWGQGIGEAFF

clone size: many
J gene: TRBJ2-2
V gene: TRBV20-1
D gene: -
CDR3 DNA: TGCAGTGCTAGAGATACTAGGACAGCGAACACCGGGGAGCTGTTTTTT
CDR3 protein: CSARDTRTANTGELFF

clone size: many
J gene: TRBJ2-3
V gene: TRBV20-1
D gene: TRBD2
CDR3 DNA: TGCAGTGCTAGAGATAGCGGGGGCACATATACGCAGTATTTT
CDR3 protein: CSARDSGGTYTQYF

clone size: -
J gene: TRBJ1-6
V gene: TRBV12-3/TRBV12-4
D gene: -
CDR3 DNA: TGTGCCAGCAGTTTCGAGTCACCCCTCCACTTT
CDR3 protein: CASSFESPLHF

clone size: many
J gene: TRBJ2-3
V gene: TRBV19
D gene: -
CDR3 DNA: TGTGCCAGTAAAGGGGACCCAAACCCCTCCACAGATACGCAGTATTTT
CDR3 protein: CASKGDPNPSTDTQYF

clone size: many
J gene: TRBJ2-2
V gene: TRBV3-1
D gene: -
CDR3 DNA: TGTGCCAGCAGCTCCGGGGCAAACACCGGGGAGCTGTTTTTT
CDR3 protein: CASSSGANTGELFF

clone size: many
J gene: TRBJ2-7
V gene: TRBV6-6
D gene: TRBD2
CDR3 DNA: TGTGCCAGCAGAGAATCGGGACTAGCGGGGAGCTACGAGCAGTACTTC
CDR3 protein: CASRESGLAGSYEQYF